These 25 T cell receptor beta chains came from one sample sequenced in a study of blood T cells in healthy people across ages. The use of a sample-barcoded 5' primer and a J-beta primer mix characterized a second PCR of about 6 to 12 cycles. One entry per CDR3 protein results from TCRdb running MiXCR on the 5' RACE reads. The table lists roughly 730,000 distinct CDR3 sequences, around 50% of them singletons. The sample was blood. These receptors all come from a man aged 35-49 years in good health.

This chain's CDR3 is CASSPSGQGGTYEQYF. The DNA for the CDR3 is TGTGCCAGCAGCCCAAGCGGACAGGGGGGAACCTACGAGCAGTACTTC. The J gene is TRBJ2-5, the V gene TRBV2; 10 nucleotides agree with TRBD1. The end of the DNA is better explained by TRBJ2-7, so the J call may be wrong. The germline CDR1 and CDR2 sequences are SNHLY and FYNNEI. There are 16 residues in the CDR3.

There are a few counts of this clonotype. The V and J genes are TRBV18 and TRBJ2-7; a weak D match, TRBD1 (5 bases). Germline CDR1 is KGHSH and CDR2 is LQKENI. This CDR3 spans 15 amino acids. V was pared by 3 bases and J by 1 base, with 13 bases between. In DNA form, the CDR3 reads TGTGCCAGCTCACCCCTGACAGAGATATCCTACGAGCAGTACTTC. Its protein product is CASSPLTEISYEQYF.

The chain combines TRBV5-6 with TRBJ2-5; D gene ambiguous. The DNA end lines up better with TRBJ2-7; the J call may be wrong. CDR1 SGHDT and CDR2 YYEEEE come from the germline V gene. The CDR3 has 14 residues. CDR3 sequence: CASIRRTEIYEQYF. As DNA, the CDR3 is TGTGCCAGCATACGAAGGACGGAGATCTACGAGCAGTACTTC.

The genes are TRBV5-1 and TRBJ2-6; 13 bases map to TRBD2. Germline-derived CDR1 and CDR2 are SGHRS and YFSETQ. V lost 4 bases and J lost 0; bases outside the gene matches: 1. The CDR3 extends over 17 amino acids. The CDR3 sequence: CASSGLAGDSGANVLTF. For the CDR3, the DNA is TGCGCCAGCAGCGGACTAGCGGGGGACTCTGGGGCCAACGTCCTGACTTTC.

V gene TRBV7-9 combines with J gene TRBJ2-4, with a tentative D call TRBD1 (5 bases). The CDR3 has 14 residues. The V end was cut by 1 base, the J end by 10 bases, with 14 bases between. Looked up from germline, CDR1 is SEHNR and CDR2 is FQNEAQ (reference sequence). This CDR3 is CASSLGQGTGIQYF. For the CDR3, the DNA is TGTGCCAGCAGCTTAGGGCAGGGCACCGGAATTCAGTACTTC.

V usage is TRBV5-1 and J usage is TRBJ2-1; 7 bases are shared with TRBD2. The V gene end was trimmed by 3 bases and the J gene end by 2 bases; junction bases not matched to a gene: 8. The germline V gene encodes CDR1 SGHRS and CDR2 YFSETQ. The CDR3 extends over 16 amino acids. The CDR3 DNA sequence: TGCGCCAGCAGCTCCCAGAGGGGAGGGACCTACAATGAGCAGTTCTTC. It codes for CASSSQRGGTYNEQFF.

Ten or more counts support this clonotype. The chain uses TRBV6-2 or TRBV6-3 and TRBJ2-1, with TRBD1 identical over 7 bases. Germline loops: CDR1 MNHEY, CDR2 SVGEGT. The CDR3 has 15 residues. With V trimmed by 6 bases and J by 8 bases, 13 bases remained unmatched. The CDR3 sequence is CASSLLDRAGDEQFF. The CDR3, as DNA: TGTGCCAGCAGCTTACTAGACAGGGCGGGCGATGAGCAGTTCTTC.

This rearrangement joins TRBV9 to TRBJ2-5, with a tentative D call TRBD1 (5 bases). Trimming pared 0 bases from V and 5 bases from J, leaving 14 bases between. CDR3 length: 15 residues. CDR1 and CDR2 from the germline V gene are SGDLS and YYNGEE. The CDR3 here is CASSVDRNPAETQYF. The CDR3 coding sequence is TGTGCCAGCAGCGTAGACAGGAACCCAGCGGAGACCCAGTACTTC.

This clonotype was found once. This chain uses TRBV6-1 with TRBJ1-2; D unclear. The germline V and J ends were trimmed by 10 bases and 4 bases, with 19 bases remaining between them. This CDR3 spans 14 amino acids. Germline V gene data show CDR1 as MNHNS and CDR2 as SASEGT. This CDR3 is CATPRFGALYGYTF. In DNA form, the CDR3 reads TGTGCCACCCCAAGATTTGGAGCACTCTATGGCTACACCTTC.

The chain recombines TRBV11-3 with TRBJ2-5, with unresolved D. With 1 base removed from V and 2 bases from J, the gap between germline ends came to 11 bases. The CDR3 is 15 amino acids. Germline V gene sequence: CDR1 SGHNT, CDR2 YENEEA. This CDR3 is CASSLVTQVQETQYF. The CDR3 DNA is TGTGCCAGCAGCTTAGTAACTCAGGTTCAAGAGACCCAGTACTTC.

The chain is built from TRBV5-6 and TRBJ2-7; 8 bases agree with TRBD2. The better agreement between TRBJ2-5 and the DNA end casts doubt on the J call. CDR1 is SGHDT, CDR2 YYEEEE, per germline. The CDR3 sequence is 15 residues long. The CDR3 spells CASRSTGGRGVTQYF. The CDR3 region has the DNA TGTGCCAGCAGATCTACGGGGGGGCGTGGTGTGACCCAGTACTTC.

The rearrangement links TRBV12-3 or TRBV12-4 to TRBJ1-5; TRBD1 matches at 10 bases. J gave up 3 bases and V 4 bases, and 6 bases lay outside the gene matches. The length of the CDR3 is 16 residues. The CDR3 bases are TGTGCCAGCAGTTCCTCAGACAGGGGGCCCAATCAGCCCCAGCATTTT. Translation gives CASSSSDRGPNQPQHF.

This clonotype appeared a few times. This chain links TRBV18 with TRBJ1-6; D gene ambiguous. The CDR3 totals 16 residues. The V end was cut by 2 bases, the J end by 10 bases, with 18 bases between. Germline V lookup: CDR1 KGHSH, CDR2 LQKENI. In DNA, the CDR3 is TGTGCCAGCTCACCATCCGCCAGCGCCTTAGGGTCACCCCTCCACTTT. Amino acids: CASSPSASALGSPLHF.

The CDR3 region has the DNA TGTGCCAGCAGTCCTTACCAAACAGGGGGAGAGACCCAGTACTTC. It translates to CASSPYQTGGETQYF. J is TRBJ2-5 and V is TRBV12-3 or TRBV12-4, with 8 positions matching TRBD1. J gave up 4 bases and V 5 bases, and 9 bases lay outside the gene matches. The CDR3 loop spans 15 amino acids.

The chain employs TRBV27 and TRBJ2-7; a weak D match, TRBD2 (6 bases). The germline gives CDR1 MNHEY, CDR2 SMNVEV (reference sequence). This CDR3 is built from 17 residues. The ends were cut back, 2 bases at V and 3 bases at J, with 20 bases in the middle. This CDR3 is CASSLGTGRPNGYEQYF. The CDR3 DNA reads TGTGCCAGCAGTTTAGGGACTGGGAGACCTAATGGCTACGAGCAGTACTTC.

The chain employs TRBV29-1 and TRBJ2-1, with 8 bases aligning to TRBD2. The J call may be in error: the DNA end matches TRBJ2-7 better. CDR1 is SQVTM and CDR2 is ANQGSEA in the germline V gene. This CDR3 region has 14 residues. CDR3 sequence: CSVESGRSYNEQYF. CDR3 sequence (DNA): TGCAGCGTTGAAAGCGGGAGATCCTACAATGAGCAGTACTTC.

This clonotype occurred a few times. The CDR3 sequence is CASSPTGRTFF. In nucleotides, the CDR3 is TGTGCCAGCTCACCAACAGGGAGAACGTTCTTC. V gene TRBV18 combines with J gene TRBJ2-1; tentatively, D is TRBD1 (6 bases). Trimming pared 2 bases from V and 15 bases from J, leaving 11 bases between. Germline loops: CDR1 KGHSH, CDR2 LQKENI. The CDR3 runs to 11 residues. The entire variable domain, with the rest obtained from reference TRBV18 and TRBJ2-1, is as follows: NAGVMQNPRHLVRRRGQEARLRCSPMKGHSHVYWYRQLPEEGLKFMVYLQKENIIDESGMPKERFSAEFPKEGPSILRIQQVVRGDSAAYFCASSPTGRTFFGPGTRLTVL.

The chain joins TRBV24-1 to TRBJ2-1; 11 bases agree with TRBD2. Germline trimming cut 4 bases from V and 2 bases from J; bases unmatched to any gene: 15. Germline CDR1 is KGHDR and CDR2 is SFDVKD. The CDR3 consists of 20 residues. In nucleotides, the CDR3 is TGTGCCACCAGTGAACCCGGGCTAGCGGGAGGACGGAACCCCTACAATGAGCAGTTCTTC. Translating it yields CATSEPGLAGGRNPYNEQFF.

This clonotype has a handful of counts. The rearrangement joins TRBV3-1 to TRBJ2-1, with D possibly TRBD1 on 5 matching bases. The CDR3 spans 15 residues. The germline gives CDR1 LGHDT, CDR2 YNNKEL (reference sequence). The ends were cut back, 4 bases at V and 1 base at J, with 11 bases in the middle. Here the CDR3 reads CASSPFQGSYNEQFF. CDR3 bases: TGTGCCAGCAGCCCCTTCCAGGGATCCTACAATGAGCAGTTCTTC.

This clonotype was detected once. The chain employs TRBV5-1 and TRBJ2-5; 9 bases are shared with TRBD2. J was trimmed by 11 bases and V by 0 bases; bases with no gene match: 14. This CDR3 is built from 16 residues. Germline V gene sequence: CDR1 SGHRS, CDR2 YFSETQ. The CDR3 nucleotides read TGCGCCAGCAGCTTGGGGGGACTAGCCGCCCAGGGTGAGCAGTACTTC. Amino acids: CASSLGGLAAQGEQYF.

The V and J genes are TRBV12-3 or TRBV12-4 and TRBJ2-5, with TRBD2 identical over 9 bases. The CDR3 extends over 13 amino acids. Losses at the gene ends were 6 bases for V and 11 bases for J; bases not matched to a gene: 10. CDR3 nucleotide sequence: TGTGCCAGCAGGCGGGAGGGCCGCAATGAGCAGTACTTC. Translation: CASRREGRNEQYF.

J is TRBJ2-6 and V is TRBV29-1; D is possibly TRBD1 (6 bases). V was shortened by 5 bases and J by 0 bases, with 14 bases between the two germline ends. Germline V gene data show CDR1 as SQVTM and CDR2 as ANQGSEA. This CDR3 is built from 16 residues. This CDR3 reads CSVFRDTDSGANVLTF. The DNA for the CDR3 is TGCAGCGTTTTCCGGGACACGGACTCTGGGGCCAACGTCCTGACTTTC.

The chain carries TRBV7-6 and TRBJ2-7, with D possibly TRBD2 on 5 matching bases. The closer fit of TRBJ2-1 to the DNA end suggests the J call may be wrong. This CDR3 spans 12 amino acids. Germline V gene sequence: CDR1 SGHVS, CDR2 FNYEAQ. CDR3 region: CASSPAGAVQFF. Here the CDR3 DNA reads TGTGCCAGCAGCCCGGCAGGAGCGGTACAGTTCTTC.

The rearrangement uses TRBV28 and TRBJ2-7; D not resolved. The germline V and J ends were trimmed by 5 bases and 4 bases, with 18 bases remaining between them. The CDR3 length is 15 residues. The germline CDR1 and CDR2 sequences are MDHEN and SYDVKM. For the CDR3, the DNA is TGTGCCAGCAGTGTGGCGTCGAGAGTGGCGTACGAGCAGTACTTC. Translating gives CASSVASRVAYEQYF.

The chain carries TRBV6-5 and TRBJ2-3; tentatively, D is TRBD1 (6 bases). V was pared by 4 bases and J by 1 base, with 15 bases between. Germline CDR1 and CDR2: MNHEY and SVGAGI. The CDR3 totals 16 residues. The CDR3 reads CASSFLRGYGTDTQYF. The CDR3 DNA sequence: TGTGCCAGCAGTTTCCTCAGGGGTTACGGCACAGATACGCAGTATTTT.